Below, 22 T cell receptor beta chains from the same sample are listed, as sequenced in a study of Graves' ophthalmopathy and Graves' hyperthyroidism. RNA transcripts served as template for amplifying TCR beta CDR3 sequences. Following a first-round RT-PCR that used HTBI primers, a second-round multiplex PCR was carried out. TCRdb passed the multiplex PCR reads through MiXCR, listing each CDR3 protein once. The table shows 600,000 to 700,000 distinct CDR3 sequences, with under 50% occurring only once. The sample consisted of peripheral blood. These receptors were collected from an adult man with Graves' ophthalmopathy.

The rearrangement links TRBV15 to TRBJ2-5; D may correspond to TRBD1 or TRBD2 (6 bases each). Germline values: CDR1 LNHNV, CDR2 YYDKDF (reference sequence). V shed 0 bases and J shed 9 bases, with 17 bases lying between them. The CDR3 has 15 amino acids. The CDR3, as DNA: TGTGCCACCAGCAGAGATAAGGGGGGCCCGGTGCCCCAGTACTTC. As protein: CATSRDKGGPVPQYF.

This clonotype appeared many times. J is TRBJ1-6 and V is TRBV9; D gene unclear. Looked up from germline, CDR1 is SGDLS and CDR2 is YYNGEE. Trimming removed 3 bases at V and 5 bases at J, with 9 bases between. This CDR3 region has 14 residues. The chain's CDR3 is CASSGGMDNSPLHF. CDR3 bases: TGTGCCAGCAGCGGAGGGATGGATAATTCACCCCTCCACTTT.

As concerns this clonotype: Since a much larger clone is just one base distant, this may be a read error. The rearrangement joins TRBV10-3 to TRBJ1-3; D not certain. The CDR3 is 16 amino acids. Germline V gene lookup returns CDR1 ENHRY and CDR2 SYGVKD. DNA for the CDR3: TGTGCCAGCAGTTATGGACGGGTCCGCTCTGGAAACACCATATATTTT. Encoded protein: CASSYGRVRSGNTIYF.

For this clonotype: A junction end diverges from the germline sequence, so it may reflect a read error. The chain is built from TRBV10-3 and TRBJ2-5; D unresolved. The CDR3 contains 14 residues. Germline loops: CDR1 ENHRY, CDR2 SYGVKD. CDR3 residues: CASSYTHTQETQYF. The CDR3 bases are TGTGCCAGCAGTTACACGCACACCCAAGAGACCCAGTACTTC.

The chain recombines TRBV2 with TRBJ2-3; 10 nucleotides align to TRBD1. CDR3 length: 15 amino acids. V trimming: 5 bases; J trimming: 2 bases; junction bases outside the gene matches: 4. The germline V gene has CDR1 SNHLY and CDR2 FYNNEI. The DNA of the CDR3 is TGTGCCAGCAGTAGACAGGGGGCGATCACAGATACGCAGTATTTT. Translation gives CASSRQGAITDTQYF.

This clonotype appeared a few times. This sequence joins TRBV4-2 and TRBJ2-5, with TRBD2 identical over 7 bases. Germline V lookup: CDR1 LGHNA, CDR2 YNFKEQ. V was pared by 0 bases and J by 3 bases, with 4 bases of the junction left unmatched. This CDR3 region has 15 residues. The CDR3 DNA reads TGTGCCAGCAGCCAAGAATGGGGGGGTGAAGAGACCCAGTACTTC. Protein sequence: CASSQEWGGEETQYF.

This chain links TRBV30 with TRBJ1-4; the D gene is possibly TRBD1 (6 bases). Trimming left V 0 bases short and J 7 bases short, with 9 bases between. This CDR3 is 13 amino acids long. CDR1 GTSNPN and CDR2 SVGIG come from the germline V gene (reference sequence). The CDR3 sequence is CAWSVPRGEKLFF. The CDR3 coding sequence is TGTGCCTGGAGTGTACCCAGGGGTGAAAAACTGTTTTTT.

This clonotype has a count of ten or more. V gene TRBV24-1 combines with J gene TRBJ2-3, with D possibly being TRBD2 (6 bases). The CDR3 covers 16 residues. The V gene's germline CDR1 is KGHDR and CDR2 SFDVKD. Trimming took off 5 bases at V and 1 base at J, with 15 bases between the two ends. This CDR3 is CATSVPEGTRTDTQYF. CDR3 in DNA: TGTGCCACCAGTGTACCGGAGGGCACCCGCACAGATACGCAGTATTTT.

The chain uses TRBV10-3 and TRBJ1-6; the match to TRBD1 covers 10 bases. V dropped 4 bases and J dropped 13; count of bases not matched to a gene: 10. Germline loops: CDR1 ENHRY, CDR2 SYGVKD. The CDR3 extends over 15 amino acids. CDR3 protein: CAISAPGTGETPLHF. In DNA form, the CDR3 reads TGTGCCATCAGTGCGCCCGGGACAGGGGAAACTCCCCTCCACTTT.

The rearrangement links TRBV7-3 to TRBJ2-2; D possibly corresponds to TRBD1 (5 bases). This CDR3 region has 17 residues. V dropped 5 bases and J dropped 0 bases, with 16 bases sitting between them. From germline, CDR1 is SGHTA and CDR2 FQGTGA. The CDR3 sequence is CASSAPSTEANTGELFF. The CDR3 region has the DNA TGTGCCAGCAGCGCGCCCTCGACAGAAGCGAACACCGGGGAGCTGTTTTTT. Drawing the rest from reference TRBV7-3 and TRBJ2-2, the complete variable domain is GAGVSQTPSNKVTEKGKYVELRCDPISGHTALYWYRQSLGQGPEFLIYFQGTGAADDSGLPNDRFFAVRPEGSVSTLKIQRTERGDSAVYLCASSAPSTEANTGELFFGEGSRLTVL.

This clonotype was recorded many times. This chain links TRBV20-1 with TRBJ2-7; no definite D call. CDR1 is DFQATT and CDR2 is SNEGSKA in the germline V gene (reference sequence). The CDR3 sequence is 13 residues long. Trimming removed 3 bases from V and 1 base from J, with 10 bases in between. The CDR3 protein is CSARATDSYEQYF. The CDR3 DNA reads as TGCAGTGCTAGGGCGACGGATTCCTACGAGCAGTACTTC.

The table lists this clonotype with many counts. The V and J genes are TRBV2 and TRBJ1-5; a weak D match, TRBD1 (5 bases). Germline CDR1 reads SNHLY; CDR2 reads FYNNEI. Trimming stripped 4 bases from V and 7 bases from J, with 14 bases between. The CDR3 consists of 14 residues. The DNA of the CDR3 is TGTGCCAGCAGTGGGGGCGTTGAGTACCAGCCCCAGCATTTT. Amino acids: CASSGGVEYQPQHF.

The genes are TRBV10-3 and TRBJ1-2; D possibly corresponds to TRBD1 (6 bases). CDR1 is ENHRY, CDR2 SYGVKD, per germline. The CDR3 loop spans 14 amino acids. The V end lost 3 bases, the J end lost 3 bases, and 11 bases lay between the germline ends. CDR3 in amino acids: CAISDLQGYYGYTF. CDR3 DNA sequence: TGTGCCATCAGTGACCTACAGGGCTACTATGGCTACACCTTC.

This clonotype turned up a few times. V and J are TRBV9 and TRBJ2-7; 14 bases are a match to TRBD2. The V gene's germline CDR1 is SGDLS and CDR2 YYNGEE. The CDR3 runs 19 residues. The V gene end was trimmed by 3 bases and the J gene end by 0 bases; junction bases not matched to a gene: 11. Written as DNA, the CDR3 is TGTGCCAGCAGCGGGAGGGACCCGGGACTAGCGGGAGACTCCTACGAGCAGTACTTC. This encodes CASSGRDPGLAGDSYEQYF.

This clonotype was picked up many times. V and J are TRBV2 and TRBJ1-5; the D gene is possibly TRBD1 (5 bases). V was pared by 7 bases and J by 2 bases, with 9 bases between. CDR1 is SNHLY and CDR2 is FYNNEI in the germline V gene. CDR3 size: 13 residues. DNA of the CDR3: TGTGCCAGCACCAGGGAGGGCAATCAGCCCCAGCATTTT. Translating it yields CASTREGNQPQHF.

The V and J genes are TRBV25-1 and TRBJ2-5; 10 bases fit TRBD2. Germline CDR1 reads MGHDK; CDR2 reads SYGVNS. The CDR3 runs 15 residues. V dropped 2 bases and J dropped 4; count of bases not matched to a gene: 4. CDR3 loop: CASSESGGALETQYF. The CDR3 DNA is TGTGCCAGCAGTGAAAGCGGGGGGGCCTTAGAGACCCAGTACTTC.

Comments on this clonotype: The conserved final phenylalanine or tryptophan is absent from the CDR3, which likely points to a read error. No DNA is shown, since the ends of the CDR3 on it are uncertain; the CDR3 is the one TCRdb lists. The chain recombines TRBV10-3 with TRBJ1-6. The CDR3 adds up to 9 amino acids, both ends counted. Germline V gene lookup returns CDR1 ENHRY and CDR2 SYGVKD. The CDR3 is CAISDHTAT.

The sample holds a few counts of this clonotype. V and J are TRBV16 and TRBJ2-3; D unclear. Per germline, CDR1 KGHSY and CDR2 FQNENV. The CDR3 sequence is 13 residues long. Trimming shortened V by 6 bases and J by 2 bases, and 9 bases separated the two germline ends. The CDR3 sequence: CASSFGHTDTQYF. CDR3 nucleotide sequence: TGTGCCAGCAGTTTCGGGCACACAGATACGCAGTATTTT.

Many counts were recorded for this clonotype. The rearrangement joins TRBV5-1 to TRBJ1-2; D may be TRBD1 (6 bases). Germline V gene data show CDR1 as SGHRS and CDR2 as YFSETQ. The CDR3 has 13 amino acids. Trimming removed 7 bases from V and 8 bases from J, with 18 bases in between. The CDR3 here is CASDPQGNGGYTF. Here the CDR3 DNA reads TGCGCCAGCGACCCCCAGGGGAACGGGGGCTACACCTTC.

This clonotype occurred a few times. The chain joins TRBV5-8 to TRBJ1-4; TRBD1 aligns across 7 bases. With 3 bases clipped from V and 8 bases from J, the junction kept 4 bases outside the gene matches. This CDR3 has 13 amino acids. CDR1 is SGHTS and CDR2 is YDEGEE in the germline V gene. CDR3 in amino acids: CASSWGDSEKLFF. CDR3 DNA: TGTGCCAGCAGCTGGGGGGACAGCGAAAAACTGTTTTTT.

This clonotype was seen ten or more times. The chain uses TRBV10-3 and TRBJ1-1, with 9 nucleotides matching TRBD1. The CDR3 consists of 15 residues. V lost 3 bases to trimming and J lost 1 base; unmatched junction nucleotides: 3. Germline lookup yields CDR1 ENHRY and CDR2 SYGVKD. CDR3 sequence reads: CAISELGQGNTEAFF. The CDR3 DNA follows: TGTGCCATCAGTGAATTGGGACAGGGGAACACTGAAGCTTTCTTT.

This clonotype was detected ten times or more. The rearrangement uses TRBV2 and TRBJ1-5; no clear D gene. Trimming took 4 bases from V and 4 from J, leaving 14 bases between them. There are 15 residues in the CDR3. Germline CDR1 reads SNHLY; CDR2 reads FYNNEI. In DNA form, the CDR3 reads TGTGCCAGCAGTGCAGGCAGGCGATCTAATCAGCCCCAGCATTTT. This translates into CASSAGRRSNQPQHF.